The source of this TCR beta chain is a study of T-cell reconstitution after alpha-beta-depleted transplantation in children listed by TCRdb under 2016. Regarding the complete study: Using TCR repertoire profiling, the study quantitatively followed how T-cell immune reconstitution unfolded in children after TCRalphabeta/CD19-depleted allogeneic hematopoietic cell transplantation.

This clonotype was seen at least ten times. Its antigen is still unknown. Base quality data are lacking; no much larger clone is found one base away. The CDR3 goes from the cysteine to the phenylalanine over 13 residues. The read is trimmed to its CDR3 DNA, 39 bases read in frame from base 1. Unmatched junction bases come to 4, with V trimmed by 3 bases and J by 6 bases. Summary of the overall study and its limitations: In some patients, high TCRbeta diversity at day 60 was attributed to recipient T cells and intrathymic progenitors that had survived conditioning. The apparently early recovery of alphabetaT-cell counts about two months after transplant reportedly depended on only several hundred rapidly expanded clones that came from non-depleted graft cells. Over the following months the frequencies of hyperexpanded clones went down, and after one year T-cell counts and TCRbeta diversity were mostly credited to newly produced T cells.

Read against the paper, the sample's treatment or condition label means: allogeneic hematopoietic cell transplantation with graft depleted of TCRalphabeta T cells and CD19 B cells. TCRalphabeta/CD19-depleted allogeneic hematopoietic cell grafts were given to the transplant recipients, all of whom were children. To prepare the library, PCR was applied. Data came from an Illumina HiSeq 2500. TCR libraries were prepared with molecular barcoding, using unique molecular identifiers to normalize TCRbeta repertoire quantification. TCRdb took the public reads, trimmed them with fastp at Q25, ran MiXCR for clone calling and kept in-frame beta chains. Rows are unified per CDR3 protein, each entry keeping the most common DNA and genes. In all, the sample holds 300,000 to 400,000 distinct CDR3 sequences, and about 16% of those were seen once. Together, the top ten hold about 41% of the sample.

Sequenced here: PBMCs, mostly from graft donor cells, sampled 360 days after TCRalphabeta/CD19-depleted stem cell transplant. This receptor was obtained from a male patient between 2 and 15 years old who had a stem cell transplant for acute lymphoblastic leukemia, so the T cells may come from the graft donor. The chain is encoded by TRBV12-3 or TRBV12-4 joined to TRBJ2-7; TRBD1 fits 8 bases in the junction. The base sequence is TGTGCCAGCAGTTTCGCCAGGGGGCGCGAGCAGTACTTC. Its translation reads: CASSFARGREQYF.